The source of this TCR beta chain is a study of blood T cell repertoires in COVID-19. Study information: Sites across the United States, Italy and Spain contributed samples from acute and convalescent COVID-19. Nucleic acid was either cDNA or gDNA, and it came from T cells, B-cell-depleted T cells, or PBMCs.

Original processing notes: Cell counts per sample came from amplifying reference gene primers. The assay was immunoSEQ multiplex PCR, and TCRdb's table has in-frame clones only and misses some. V, J and clone size are those of that table, while D and trimming were read from the DNA. Of roughly 260,000 clones listed, around 87% are singletons. This clonotype was sampled from a woman aged 45-65 years who had recovered from COVID-19. The specimen sequenced was peripheral blood.

The CDR3 DNA reads TGCGCCAGCAATCGGGGGGCCATGGGGGATGAGCAGTTCTTC. Amino acids: CASNRGAMGDEQFF. The J gene is TRBJ2-1, the V gene TRBV5-1; perhaps TRBD2 as D (7 bases). Trimming pared 6 bases from V and 8 bases from J, leaving 18 bases between. Looked up from germline, CDR1 is SGHRS and CDR2 is YFSETQ. This CDR3 contains 14 residues.